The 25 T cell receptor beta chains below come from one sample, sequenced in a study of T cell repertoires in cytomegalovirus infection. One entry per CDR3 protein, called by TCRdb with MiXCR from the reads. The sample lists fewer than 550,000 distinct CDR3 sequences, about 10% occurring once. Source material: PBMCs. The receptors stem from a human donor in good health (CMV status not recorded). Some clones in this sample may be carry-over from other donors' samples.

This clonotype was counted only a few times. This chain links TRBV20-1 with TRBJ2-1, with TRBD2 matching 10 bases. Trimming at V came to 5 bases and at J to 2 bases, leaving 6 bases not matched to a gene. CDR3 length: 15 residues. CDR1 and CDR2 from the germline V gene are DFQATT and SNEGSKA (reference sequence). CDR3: CSADTGTSAYNEQFF. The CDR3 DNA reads TGCAGTGCTGACACCGGGACTAGCGCCTACAATGAGCAGTTCTTC.

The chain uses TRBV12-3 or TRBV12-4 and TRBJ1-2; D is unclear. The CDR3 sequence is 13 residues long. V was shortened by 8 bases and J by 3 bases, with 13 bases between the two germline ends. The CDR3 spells CASSHGADYGYTF. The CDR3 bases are TGTGCCAGCTCCCATGGCGCGGACTATGGCTACACCTTC.

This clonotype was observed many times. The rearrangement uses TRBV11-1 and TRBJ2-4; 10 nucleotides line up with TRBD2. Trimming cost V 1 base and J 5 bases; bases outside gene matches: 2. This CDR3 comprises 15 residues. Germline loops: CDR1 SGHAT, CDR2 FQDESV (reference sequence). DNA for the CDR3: TGTGCCAGCAGCTTAGTCCTAGCGGGAGAAAACATTCAGTACTTC. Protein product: CASSLVLAGENIQYF. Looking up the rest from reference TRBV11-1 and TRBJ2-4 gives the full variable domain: EAEVAQSPRYKITEKSQAVAFWCDPISGHATLYWYRQILGQGPELLVQFQDESVVDDSQLPKDRFSAERLKGVDSTLKIQPAELGDSAMYLCASSLVLAGENIQYFGAGTRLSVL.

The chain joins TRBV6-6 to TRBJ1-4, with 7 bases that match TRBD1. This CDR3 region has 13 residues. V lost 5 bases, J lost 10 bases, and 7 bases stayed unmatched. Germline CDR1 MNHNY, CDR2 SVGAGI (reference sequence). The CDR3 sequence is CASSDTGEGKLFF. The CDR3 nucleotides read TGTGCCAGCAGTGACACAGGGGAGGGAAAACTGTTTTTT.

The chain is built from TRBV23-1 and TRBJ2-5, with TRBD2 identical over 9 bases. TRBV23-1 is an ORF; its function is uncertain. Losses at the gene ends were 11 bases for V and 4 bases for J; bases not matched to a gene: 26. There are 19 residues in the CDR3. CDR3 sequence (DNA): TGCGCCGCCAGCACTCGGCCCCCGTGGCTAGCGGGGCGGGGAGAGACCCAGTACTTC. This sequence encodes CAASTRPPWLAGRGETQYF.

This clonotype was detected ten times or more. CDR3 sequence: CASSSHGEETQYF. CDR3 in DNA: TGTGCCAGCAGTTCACATGGGGAAGAGACCCAGTACTTC. V is TRBV28 and J is TRBJ2-5; D call uncertain. CDR3 length equals 13 residues. Trimming took 4 bases from V and 3 from J, leaving 9 bases between them. Germline-derived CDR1 and CDR2 are MDHEN and SYDVKM.

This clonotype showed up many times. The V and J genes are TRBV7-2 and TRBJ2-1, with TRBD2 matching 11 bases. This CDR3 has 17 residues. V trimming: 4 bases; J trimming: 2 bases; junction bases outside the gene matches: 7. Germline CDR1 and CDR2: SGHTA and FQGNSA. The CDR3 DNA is TGTGCCAGCAGCTCAGTTCCGGGACTAGCGGCCTACAATGAGCAGTTCTTC. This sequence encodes CASSSVPGLAAYNEQFF.

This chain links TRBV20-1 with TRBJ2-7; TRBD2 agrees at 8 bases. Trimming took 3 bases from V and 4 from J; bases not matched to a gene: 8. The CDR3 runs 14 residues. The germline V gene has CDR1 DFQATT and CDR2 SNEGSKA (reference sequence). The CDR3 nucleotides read TGCAGTGCTAGGGGGGCGGGAGGACGATACGAGCAGTACTTC. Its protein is CSARGAGGRYEQYF.

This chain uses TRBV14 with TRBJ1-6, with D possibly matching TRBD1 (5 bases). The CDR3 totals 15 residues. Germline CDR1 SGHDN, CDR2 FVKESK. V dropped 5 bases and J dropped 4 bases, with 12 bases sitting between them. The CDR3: CASSWGTEYNSPLHF. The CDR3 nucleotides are TGTGCCAGCAGCTGGGGGACGGAGTATAATTCACCCCTCCACTTT.

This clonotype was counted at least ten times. CDR3 loop: CASSTRRGLDRGRETQYF. CDR3 DNA sequence: TGTGCCAGCAGCACTAGGAGGGGTTTGGACAGGGGCAGGGAGACCCAGTACTTC. The rearrangement uses TRBV7-8 and TRBJ2-5; 9 bases are shared with TRBD1. The V and J ends lost 5 bases and 5 bases, in that order; junction bases with no gene match: 18. The V gene's germline CDR1 is SGHVS and CDR2 FQNEAQ. The CDR3 is made up of 18 amino acids.

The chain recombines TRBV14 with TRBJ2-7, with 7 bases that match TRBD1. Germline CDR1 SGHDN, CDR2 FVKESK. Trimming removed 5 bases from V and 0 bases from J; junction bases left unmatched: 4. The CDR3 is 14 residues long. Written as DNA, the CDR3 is TGTGCCAGCAGCTACCACAGGGGCTCCTACGAGCAGTACTTC. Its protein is CASSYHRGSYEQYF.

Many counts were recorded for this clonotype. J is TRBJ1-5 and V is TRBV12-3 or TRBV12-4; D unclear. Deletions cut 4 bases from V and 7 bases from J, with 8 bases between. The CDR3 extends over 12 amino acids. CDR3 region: CASSSLLQPQHF. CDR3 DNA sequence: TGTGCCAGCAGTTCACTGTTACAGCCCCAGCATTTT.

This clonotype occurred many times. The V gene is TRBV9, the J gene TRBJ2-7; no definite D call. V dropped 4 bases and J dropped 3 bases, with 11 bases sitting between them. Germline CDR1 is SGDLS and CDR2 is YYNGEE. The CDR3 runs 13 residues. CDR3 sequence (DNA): TGTGCCAGCAGCCCGGGCCTCTTCTACGAGCAGTACTTC. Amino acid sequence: CASSPGLFYEQYF.

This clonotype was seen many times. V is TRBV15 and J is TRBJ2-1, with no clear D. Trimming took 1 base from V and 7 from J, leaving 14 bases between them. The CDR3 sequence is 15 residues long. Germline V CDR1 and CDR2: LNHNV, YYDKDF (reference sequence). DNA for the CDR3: TGTGCCACCAGCAGAGCGGTAAACCGAAAGAATGAGCAGTTCTTC. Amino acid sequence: CATSRAVNRKNEQFF. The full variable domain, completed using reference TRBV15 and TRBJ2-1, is DAMVIQNPRYQVTQFGKPVTLSCSQTLNHNVMYWYQQKSSQAPKLLFHYYDKDFNNEADTPDNFQSRRPNTSFCFLDIRSPGLGDTAMYLCATSRAVNRKNEQFFGPGTRLTVL.

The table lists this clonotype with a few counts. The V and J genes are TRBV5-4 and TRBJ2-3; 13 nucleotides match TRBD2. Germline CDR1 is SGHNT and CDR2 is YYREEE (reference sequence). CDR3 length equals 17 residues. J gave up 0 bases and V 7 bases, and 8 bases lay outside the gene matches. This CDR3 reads CASLGTSGATSTDTQYF. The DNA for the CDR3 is TGTGCCAGCTTAGGGACTAGCGGGGCTACTAGCACAGATACGCAGTATTTT.

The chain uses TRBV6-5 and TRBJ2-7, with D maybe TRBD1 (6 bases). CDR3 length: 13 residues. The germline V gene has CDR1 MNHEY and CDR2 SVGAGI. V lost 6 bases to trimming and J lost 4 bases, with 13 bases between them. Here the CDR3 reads CASSRDRIYEQYF. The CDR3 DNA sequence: TGTGCCAGCAGCAGAGACAGGATTTACGAGCAGTACTTC.

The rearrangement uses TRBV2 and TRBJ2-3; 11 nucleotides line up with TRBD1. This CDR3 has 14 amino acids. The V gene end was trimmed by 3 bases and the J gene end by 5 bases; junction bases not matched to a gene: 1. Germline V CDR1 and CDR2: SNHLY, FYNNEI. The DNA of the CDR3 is TGTGCCAGCAGTGACGGGACAGGGGGAGATACGCAGTATTTT. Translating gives CASSDGTGGDTQYF. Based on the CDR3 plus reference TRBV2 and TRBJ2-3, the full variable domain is EPEVTQTPSHQVTQMGQEVILRCVPISNHLYFYWYRQILGQKVEFLVSFYNNEISEKSEIFDDQFSVERPDGSNFTLKIRSTKLEDSAMYFCASSDGTGGDTQYFGPGTRLTVL.

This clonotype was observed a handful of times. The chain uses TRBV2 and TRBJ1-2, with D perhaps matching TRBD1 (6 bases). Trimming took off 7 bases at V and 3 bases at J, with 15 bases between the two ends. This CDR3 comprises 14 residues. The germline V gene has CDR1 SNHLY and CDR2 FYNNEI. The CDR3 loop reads CASIQGKGDYGYTF. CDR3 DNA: TGTGCCAGCATCCAGGGGAAGGGGGACTATGGCTACACCTTC. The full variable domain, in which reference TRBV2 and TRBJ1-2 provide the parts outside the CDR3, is EPEVTQTPSHQVTQMGQEVILRCVPISNHLYFYWYRQILGQKVEFLVSFYNNEISEKSEIFDDQFSVERPDGSNFTLKIRSTKLEDSAMYFCASIQGKGDYGYTFGSGTRLTVV.

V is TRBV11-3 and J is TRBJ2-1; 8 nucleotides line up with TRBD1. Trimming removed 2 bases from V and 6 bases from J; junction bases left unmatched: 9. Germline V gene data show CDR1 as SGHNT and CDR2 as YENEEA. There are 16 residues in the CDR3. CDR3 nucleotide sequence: TGTGCCAGCAGCTTACAGGGGGCTACTACCCTCAATGAGCAGTTCTTC. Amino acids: CASSLQGATTLNEQFF.

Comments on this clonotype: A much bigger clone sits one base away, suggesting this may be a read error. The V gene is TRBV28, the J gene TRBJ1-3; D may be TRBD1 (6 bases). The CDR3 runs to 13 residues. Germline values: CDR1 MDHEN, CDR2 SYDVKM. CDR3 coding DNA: TGTGCCAGCAGTCAGGGGAGGGAAAACAGCATATATTTT. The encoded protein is CASSQGRENSIYF.

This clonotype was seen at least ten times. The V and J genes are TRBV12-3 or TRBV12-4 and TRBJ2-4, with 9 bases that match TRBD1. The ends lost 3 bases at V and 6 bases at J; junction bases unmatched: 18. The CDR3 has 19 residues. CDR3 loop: CASSLVGGGQGIVGNIQYF. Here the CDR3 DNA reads TGTGCCAGCAGTTTGGTGGGAGGGGGACAGGGTATAGTCGGAAACATTCAGTACTTC.

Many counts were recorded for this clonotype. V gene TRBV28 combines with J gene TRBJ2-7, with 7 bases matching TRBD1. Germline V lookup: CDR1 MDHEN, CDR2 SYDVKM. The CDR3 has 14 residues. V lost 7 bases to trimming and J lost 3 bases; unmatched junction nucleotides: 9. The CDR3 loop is CASTTTGSSYEQYF. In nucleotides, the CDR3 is TGTGCCAGCACCACGACAGGGAGCAGCTACGAGCAGTACTTC.

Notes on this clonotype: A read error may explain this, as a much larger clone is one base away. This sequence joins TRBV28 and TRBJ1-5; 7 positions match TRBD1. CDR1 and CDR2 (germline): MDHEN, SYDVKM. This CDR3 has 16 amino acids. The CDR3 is CDSSPDRVMLTQPQHF. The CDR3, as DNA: TGTGACAGCAGTCCCGACAGGGTAATGCTCACTCAGCCCCAGCATTTT.

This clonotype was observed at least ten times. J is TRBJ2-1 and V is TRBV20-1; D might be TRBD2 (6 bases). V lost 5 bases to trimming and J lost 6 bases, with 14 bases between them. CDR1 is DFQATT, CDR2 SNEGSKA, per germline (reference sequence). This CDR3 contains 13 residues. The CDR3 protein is CSALREYSNEQFF. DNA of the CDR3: TGCAGTGCTCTACGGGAGTATTCCAATGAGCAGTTCTTC.

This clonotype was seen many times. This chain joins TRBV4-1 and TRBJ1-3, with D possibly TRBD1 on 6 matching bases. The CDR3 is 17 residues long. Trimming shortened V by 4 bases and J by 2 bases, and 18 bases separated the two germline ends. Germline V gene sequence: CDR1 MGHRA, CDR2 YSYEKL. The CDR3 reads CASSLDFGGSAGNTIYF. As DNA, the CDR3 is TGCGCCAGCAGCCTCGATTTCGGGGGCTCCGCTGGAAACACCATATATTTT.